The subject of this entry is one TCR beta chain. CDR1 is MNHEY and CDR2 is SVGAGI in the germline V gene. V was clipped by 3 bases and J by 1 base, with 9 bases between them. This CDR3 contains 14 residues. The sample comes from a study of blood T cell repertoires in COVID-19. Study-wide context: Samples came from the United States, Italy and Spain, spanning acute and convalescent COVID-19. In each case, the material was cDNA or gDNA derived from T cells, B-cell-depleted T cells, or PBMCs.

Per the study methods: It was from reference gene primer amplification that nucleated cell counts were estimated. The repertoire was sequenced with immunoSEQ multiplex PCR; TCRdb's copy has only in-frame clones and lacks some. From that table come the V and J calls and clone size; the DNA was used to work out D and trimming. Counted here are over 85,000 clones, approximately 84% occurring once; the ten biggest clones make up about 9.9%. The sequencing sample was made of peripheral blood. This chain connects TRBV6-5 to TRBJ1-1, with D possibly TRBD1 on 5 matching bases. The receptor comes from a man aged 40-49 years with active or convalescent COVID-19. The CDR3 loop reads CASSYGQGNTEAFF. Here the CDR3 DNA reads TGTGCCAGCAGTTATGGGCAGGGGAACACTGAAGCTTTCTTT.